The rows below give T cell receptor beta chains drawn from one sample of a study of beta chain features in type 1 diabetes. The repertoire was sequenced with immunoSEQ multiplex PCR; TCRdb's copy has only in-frame clones and lacks some. This sample has about 48,000 clones, with under 50% found just once. Material for sequencing was Tregs from blood. These receptor sequences come from a man in his thirties or forties with type 1 diabetes. CDR3s include the opening cysteine and the closing phenylalanine or tryptophan.

j_gene: TRBJ2-7; v_gene: TRBV28; CDR3aa: CAGSPGDRNNEQYF
j_gene: TRBJ1-4; v_gene: TRBV29-1; CDR3aa: CSVEVLTGMGEKLFF
j_gene: TRBJ2-7; v_gene: TRBV6-5; CDR3aa: CASSSTTFWEQYF
j_gene: TRBJ2-7; v_gene: TRBV2; CDR3aa: CASSEATGGRSAEQYF
j_gene: TRBJ2-5; v_gene: TRBV5-1; CDR3aa: CASSTGTSGGQETQYF
j_gene: TRBJ2-2; v_gene: TRBV6-6; CDR3aa: CASSYESSGYTGELFF
j_gene: TRBJ2-6; v_gene: TRBV21-1; CDR3aa: CASSHRDRGYRAGANVLTF
j_gene: TRBJ2-5; v_gene: TRBV28; CDR3aa: CASSPGQAIRRGETQYF
j_gene: TRBJ2-7; v_gene: TRBV5-1; CDR3aa: CASSSLAGDYEQYF
j_gene: TRBJ1-2; v_gene: TRBV18; CDR3aa: CASATVTGSYGYTF
j_gene: TRBJ1-1; v_gene: TRBV29-1; CDR3aa: CSVAGQRASEAFF
j_gene: TRBJ2-1; v_gene: TRBV6-1; CDR3aa: CASSGWVEGQQFF
j_gene: TRBJ1-1; v_gene: TRBV6-1; CDR3aa: CASSIFQFAGAFF
j_gene: TRBJ1-2; v_gene: TRBV29-1; CDR3aa: CSVEVTGGRGYTF
j_gene: TRBJ1-5; v_gene: TRBV7-2; CDR3aa: CASRFGGAISNQPQHF
j_gene: TRBJ2-7; v_gene: TRBV7-6; CDR3aa: CASSLDRGEYEQYF
j_gene: TRBJ2-7; v_gene: TRBV5-1; CDR3aa: CASSSGGGYEQYF
j_gene: TRBJ1-1; v_gene: TRBV6-1; CDR3aa: CASRDRPRSMAEAFF
j_gene: TRBJ2-1; v_gene: TRBV7-3; CDR3aa: CASTLAGGVNEQFF
j_gene: TRBJ2-3; v_gene: TRBV2; CDR3aa: CASTWRGGGTDTQYF
j_gene: TRBJ2-3; v_gene: TRBV9; CDR3aa: CASSVRGDTQYF
j_gene: TRBJ2-2; v_gene: TRBV28; CDR3aa: CASSPVWGERGLNTGELFF
j_gene: TRBJ2-7; v_gene: TRBV20-1; CDR3aa: CSAWDSYEQYF
j_gene: TRBJ2-7; v_gene: TRBV28; CDR3aa: CASSFSQYEQYF
j_gene: TRBJ2-4; v_gene: TRBV6-1; CDR3aa: CASSDSSNKNIQYF
j_gene: TRBJ1-1; v_gene: TRBV19; CDR3aa: CASTKGQLNTEAFF
j_gene: TRBJ2-1; v_gene: TRBV2; CDR3aa: CASSEVPGGNEQFF
j_gene: TRBJ2-2; v_gene: TRBV4-2; CDR3aa: CASSSGEANTGELFF
j_gene: TRBJ2-5; v_gene: TRBV7-3; CDR3aa: CASSLSRAETQYF
j_gene: TRBJ1-3; v_gene: TRBV28; CDR3aa: CASSFRGAGGNTIYF
j_gene: TRBJ2-2; v_gene: TRBV28; CDR3aa: CASHGGPPGELFF
j_gene: TRBJ1-2; v_gene: TRBV28; CDR3aa: CASSLARRNYGYTF
j_gene: TRBJ1-6; v_gene: TRBV7-9; CDR3aa: CASSLHTGTGYSPLHF
j_gene: TRBJ1-2; v_gene: TRBV18; CDR3aa: CASSRAGDGPYGYTF
j_gene: TRBJ2-5; v_gene: TRBV28; CDR3aa: CASSLGGVLETQYF
j_gene: TRBJ2-3; v_gene: TRBV28; CDR3aa: CASSSQGASYTQYF
j_gene: TRBJ2-3; v_gene: TRBV4-1; CDR3aa: CASSRQLAEDTDTQYF
j_gene: TRBJ2-6; v_gene: TRBV6-1; CDR3aa: CASTRGPGANVLTF
j_gene: TRBJ1-3; v_gene: TRBV9; CDR3aa: CASSLGEAGNTIYF
j_gene: TRBJ2-7; v_gene: TRBV11-2; CDR3aa: CASSLVGTVSYYEQYF
j_gene: TRBJ2-2; v_gene: TRBV5-5; CDR3aa: CASSPLMGPGELFF
j_gene: TRBJ1-1; v_gene: TRBV30; CDR3aa: CATVAGYTEAFF
j_gene: TRBJ2-5; v_gene: TRBV28; CDR3aa: CASSLAGAVETQYF
j_gene: TRBJ1-1; v_gene: TRBV28; CDR3aa: CASSLFGTGDTEAFF
j_gene: TRBJ2-1; v_gene: TRBV7-9; CDR3aa: CASSADRGTPNGIYEQFF
j_gene: TRBJ2-1; v_gene: TRBV29-1; CDR3aa: CSVLTSGAYNEQFF
j_gene: TRBJ1-2; v_gene: TRBV7-2; CDR3aa: CASSPGGAANYGYTF
j_gene: TRBJ2-7; v_gene: TRBV18; CDR3aa: CASSPARRGEQYF
j_gene: TRBJ2-7; v_gene: TRBV10-3; CDR3aa: CAISTGTGAYEQYF
j_gene: TRBJ1-5; v_gene: TRBV5-5; CDR3aa: CASSLRDRRQVGNQPQHF
j_gene: TRBJ1-2; v_gene: TRBV28; CDR3aa: CASSSGGSNYGYTF
j_gene: TRBJ2-7; v_gene: TRBV6-1; CDR3aa: CASSEAWAGGYEQYF
j_gene: TRBJ1-2; v_gene: TRBV30; CDR3aa: CAWSRQLYGYTF
j_gene: TRBJ2-1; v_gene: TRBV7-3; CDR3aa: CASSLQGAMMNEQFF
j_gene: TRBJ2-7; v_gene: TRBV5-4; CDR3aa: CASSSSGDLYEQYF
j_gene: TRBJ1-1; v_gene: TRBV6-4; CDR3aa: CASSDSNRGSTEAFF